One sample yielded the 18 T cell receptor beta chains listed below, sequenced in a study of shared clonotypes between healthy human individuals. Terminally differentiated effector memory CD45RA+ cells were excluded by CCR7 positive selection of CD45RO-negative cells. The method was immunoSEQ multiplex PCR; TCRdb's version includes in-frame clones alone and lacks a portion of them. The sample lists about 600,000 clones; 95% to 96% were seen once. The sample taken for sequencing was naive CD8+ T cells sorted from blood. The receptors here all came from a woman younger than 45 in good health.

This rearrangement joins TRBV11-2 to TRBJ2-1; D may be TRBD1 (5 bases). There are 16 residues in the CDR3. Germline V gives CDR1 SGHAT, CDR2 FQNNGV. V gave up 1 base and J gave up 8 bases, with 18 bases separating them. CDR3 sequence: CASSLVWLEVGHEQFF. The CDR3 DNA is TGTGCCAGCAGCTTAGTTTGGCTAGAGGTGGGGCATGAGCAGTTCTTC.

V and J are TRBV9 and TRBJ2-7; the D gene is possibly TRBD1 (5 bases). Trimming removed 0 bases from V and 3 bases from J, with 10 bases in between. CDR3 length: 14 residues. Per the germline V gene, CDR1 is SGDLS and CDR2 is YYNGEE. The CDR3 here is CASSVAGRDYEQYF. CDR3 bases: TGTGCCAGCAGCGTAGCTGGCAGGGACTACGAGCAGTACTTC.

This chain joins TRBV9 and TRBJ1-1; D is ambiguous. Trimming shortened V by 6 bases and J by 1 base, and 10 bases separated the two germline ends. Germline CDR1 SGDLS, CDR2 YYNGEE. CDR3 size: 13 residues. The DNA of the CDR3 is TGTGCCAGCACTGGCAGCCAGAACACTGAAGCTTTCTTT. This sequence encodes CASTGSQNTEAFF.

This rearrangement joins TRBV4-1 to TRBJ1-4; no firm D call. Trimming stripped 4 bases from V and 8 bases from J, with 11 bases between. This CDR3 region has 13 residues. Per the germline V gene, CDR1 is MGHRA and CDR2 is YSYEKL. The CDR3 protein is CASSLRLEEKLFF. In nucleotides, the CDR3 is TGCGCCAGCAGCCTTAGGTTGGAAGAAAAACTGTTTTTT.

This rearrangement joins TRBV4-1 to TRBJ2-3, with D maybe TRBD2 (6 bases). Trimming cost V 0 bases and J 8 bases, with 9 bases left between them. This CDR3 has 13 residues. Germline V CDR1 and CDR2: MGHRA, YSYEKL. CDR3 sequence: CASSQDGTGTQYF. Here the CDR3 DNA reads TGCGCCAGCAGCCAAGACGGGACTGGTACGCAGTATTTT.

This clone was detected only once. The chain combines TRBV28 with TRBJ2-1; 10 bases are a match to TRBD2. V trimming: 7 bases; J trimming: 7 bases; junction bases outside the gene matches: 13. The CDR3 totals 16 residues. CDR1 is MDHEN, CDR2 SYDVKM, per germline. CDR3 bases: TGTGCCAGCACCCATGGGAGAATAGCGGGAGGAAATGAGCAGTTCTTC. Its translation is CASTHGRIAGGNEQFF.

This clone was counted between two and nine times. The V gene is TRBV10-2, the J gene TRBJ1-2, with 7 bases fitting TRBD1. This CDR3 spans 14 amino acids. V was pared by 5 bases and J by 5 bases, with 8 bases of the junction left unmatched. CDR1 and CDR2 from the germline V gene are WSHSY and SAAADI. In nucleotides, the CDR3 is TGCGCCAGCAGTCAACCGGGACAGCCTTATGGCTACACCTTC. Protein product: CASSQPGQPYGYTF.

This chain links TRBV28 with TRBJ2-7; D gene ambiguous. The length of the CDR3 is 16 residues. V was pared by 7 bases and J by 0 bases, with 19 bases between. CDR1 is MDHEN, CDR2 SYDVKM, per germline. The CDR3 DNA follows: TGTGCCAGCATTTCAGTAAGAGAAACCAGCTCCTACGAGCAGTACTTC. Translating it yields CASISVRETSSYEQYF.

This clone was observed once. The chain joins TRBV6-1 to TRBJ2-1; 10 bases match TRBD2. J was trimmed by 3 bases and V by 0 bases; bases with no gene match: 8. This CDR3 comprises 18 residues. In germline, CDR1 is MNHNS, CDR2 SASEGT. In DNA form, the CDR3 reads TGTGCCAGCAGTGAAGCGCTCGCTGGACTAGCGGACTACAATGAGCAGTTCTTC. Its translation: CASSEALAGLADYNEQFF.

The chain is built from TRBV9 and TRBJ2-1, with D uncertain. Trimming left V 0 bases short and J 3 bases short, with 10 bases between. CDR1 is SGDLS and CDR2 is YYNGEE in the germline V gene. This CDR3 spans 15 amino acids. In DNA form, the CDR3 reads TGTGCCAGCAGCGTAGACAGTTATAGCTACAATGAGCAGTTCTTC. It yields the protein CASSVDSYSYNEQFF.

The V call is TRBV7-9, the J call TRBJ2-1; 7 nucleotides align to TRBD2. The germline V gene has CDR1 SEHNR and CDR2 FQNEAQ (reference sequence). The CDR3 spans 16 residues. With V trimmed by 5 bases and J by 5 bases, 12 bases remained unmatched. CDR3 in DNA: TGTGCCAGCAGCCTCCATGGGGGGAGGGAGGACAATGAGCAGTTCTTC. Amino acids: CASSLHGGREDNEQFF.

The chain recombines TRBV9 with TRBJ1-2, with D uncertain. Looked up from germline, CDR1 is SGDLS and CDR2 is YYNGEE. There are 13 residues in the CDR3. Trimming took off 0 bases at V and 8 bases at J, with 11 bases between the two ends. This chain's CDR3 is CASSVEGSLGYTF. The CDR3 bases are TGTGCCAGCAGCGTAGAGGGCAGTTTAGGCTACACCTTC.

This clone was observed once. This chain connects TRBV13 to TRBJ1-5; 7 nucleotides line up with TRBD1. CDR3 length equals 14 residues. Germline CDR1 PRHDT, CDR2 FYEKMQ (reference sequence). V shed 4 bases and J 7 bases; nucleotides not matched to a gene: 7. CDR3 in DNA: TGTGCCAGCAGCTACAGGGGAAGTTGGCAGCCCCAGCATTTT. This translates into CASSYRGSWQPQHF.

In this sample, this clone turned up once. The chain joins TRBV7-6 to TRBJ2-7; TRBD1 aligns across 7 bases. In germline, CDR1 is SGHVS, CDR2 FNYEAQ. The V segment lost 2 bases and the J segment 0 bases; nucleotides outside the gene matches: 10. The CDR3 has 17 amino acids. CDR3 in amino acids: CASSLRGPRDSSYEQYF. The CDR3 nucleotides are TGTGCCAGCAGCTTACGTGGCCCCCGGGACAGCTCCTACGAGCAGTACTTC.

The CDR3 bases are TGTGCCAGCAGCGCCAAGACCGCAACTAATGAAAAACTGTTTTTT. It translates to CASSAKTATNEKLFF. V is TRBV14 and J is TRBJ1-4, with D unclear. Germline loops: CDR1 SGHDN, CDR2 FVKESK. There are 15 residues in the CDR3. The V end was cut by 5 bases, the J end by 0 bases, with 10 bases between. Together with reference TRBV14 and TRBJ1-4, the CDR3 gives the full variable domain: EAGVTQFPSHSVIEKGQTVTLRCDPISGHDNLYWYRRVMGKEIKFLLHFVKESKQDESGMPNNRFLAERTGGTYSTLKVQPAELEDSGVYFCASSAKTATNEKLFFGSGTQLSVL.

This chain links TRBV7-2 with TRBJ2-1; 11 nucleotides agree with TRBD2. Germline lookup yields CDR1 SGHTA and CDR2 FQGNSA. CDR3 size: 17 residues. The V and J ends lost 5 bases and 7 bases, in that order; junction bases with no gene match: 13. The CDR3 DNA reads TGTGCCAGCAGCCCCGTGGGGGTAGCGGGAGGGAAGAATGAGCAGTTCTTC. Residues: CASSPVGVAGGKNEQFF.

This CDR3 reads CASSVAGQCNQPQHF. The CDR3 coding sequence is TGTGCCAGCAGTGTGGCAGGGCAGTGCAATCAGCCCCAGCATTTT. The V gene is TRBV6-4, the J gene TRBJ1-5; D perhaps matches TRBD1 (5 bases). CDR3 length equals 15 residues. Germline V lookup: CDR1 MRHNA, CDR2 SNTAGT. V was pared by 4 bases and J by 2 bases, with 12 bases between.

The sample holds one count of this clone. The chain carries TRBV2 and TRBJ2-1, with D unresolved. Trimming pared 0 bases from V and 0 bases from J, leaving 9 bases between. Looked up from germline, CDR1 is SNHLY and CDR2 is FYNNEI. This CDR3 comprises 16 residues. The CDR3 loop reads CASSEARAGSYNEQFF. The CDR3 DNA reads TGTGCCAGCAGTGAAGCAAGGGCCGGCTCCTACAATGAGCAGTTCTTC.